Detailed here is one TCR beta chain. Its antigen is as yet unknown. This sample was included in a study of CD8+ T cells in alopecia areata. Background on the study: It was oral tofacitinib, at 5 to 10 mg twice daily, that treated patients received. Study-wide results and caveats: An increase in clonality over normal scalp was evident in lesional scalp, especially alopecia totalis/universalis.

CDR1 and CDR2 from the germline V gene are SQVTM and ANQGSEA. V lost 2 bases, J lost 4 bases, and 23 bases lay in between. The CDR3 is 17 residues long. Extraction of RNA preceded its reverse transcription into cDNA, which served as the sequencing template. The data were produced by immunoSEQ multiplex PCR, yet TCRdb's version contains in-frame clones alone and is incomplete. In the table there are 100,000 or so clones, approximately 63% of which are singletons. Treatment meaning: oral pan-JAK inhibitor, 5-10 mg twice daily. The receptor's source is a human donor with alopecia areata. V is TRBV29-1 and J is TRBJ2-5; TRBD1 or TRBD2 may be the D gene (5 bases each). The sequencing used CD8+ T cells sorted from blood, collected between weeks 55 and 65, from a patient treated with tofacitinib. CDR3 region: CSVELLRWGWSGETQYF. CDR3 in DNA: TGCAGCGTTGAACTCCTCCGGTGGGGGTGGTCGGGAGAGACCCAGTACTTC.